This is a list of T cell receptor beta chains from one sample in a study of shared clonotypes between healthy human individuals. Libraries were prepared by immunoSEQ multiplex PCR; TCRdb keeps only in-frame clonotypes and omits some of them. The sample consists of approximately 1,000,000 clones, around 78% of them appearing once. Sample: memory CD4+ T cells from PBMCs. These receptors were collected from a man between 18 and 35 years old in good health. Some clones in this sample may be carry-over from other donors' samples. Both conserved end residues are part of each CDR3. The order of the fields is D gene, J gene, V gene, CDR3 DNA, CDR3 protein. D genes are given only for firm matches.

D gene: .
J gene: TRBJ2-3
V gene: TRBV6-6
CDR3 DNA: TGTGCCAGCGGAAAGCGGTGGGATACGCAGTATTTT
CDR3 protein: CASGKRWDTQYF

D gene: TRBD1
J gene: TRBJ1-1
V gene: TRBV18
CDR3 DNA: TGTGCCAGCTCCCCGGGACAGATGAACACTGAAGCTTTCTTT
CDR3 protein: CASSPGQMNTEAFF

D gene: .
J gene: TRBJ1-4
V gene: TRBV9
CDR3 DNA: TGTGCCAGCAGCGCTGGGGACCCTCAAACAGAGGCTAATGAAAAACTGTTTTTT
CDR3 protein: CASSAGDPQTEANEKLFF

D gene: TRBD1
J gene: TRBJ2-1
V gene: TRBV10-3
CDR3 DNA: TGTGCCATCAGTGAGGGACCGGGACAGGGCGACAATGAGCAGTTCTTC
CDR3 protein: CAISEGPGQGDNEQFF

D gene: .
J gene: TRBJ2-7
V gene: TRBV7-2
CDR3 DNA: TGTGCCAGCAGCTTAGGGGCGGGCCAGTACGAGCAGTACTTC
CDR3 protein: CASSLGAGQYEQYF

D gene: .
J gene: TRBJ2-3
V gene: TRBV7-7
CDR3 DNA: TGTGCCAGCAGTCGCCAGGGCAGCACAGATACGCAGTATTTT
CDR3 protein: CASSRQGSTDTQYF

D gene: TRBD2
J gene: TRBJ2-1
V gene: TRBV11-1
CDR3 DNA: TGTGCCAGCAGCAAACTAGCGGGCCCGTACAATGAGCAGTTCTTC
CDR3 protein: CASSKLAGPYNEQFF

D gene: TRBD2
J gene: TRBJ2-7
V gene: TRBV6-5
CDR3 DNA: TGTGCCAGCAGTCCGGGGGGTATGGACTCCTACGAGCAGTACTTC
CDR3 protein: CASSPGGMDSYEQYF

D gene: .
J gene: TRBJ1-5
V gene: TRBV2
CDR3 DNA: TGTGCCAGCAGGGGGCTGACGCAATCCCCCCAGCATTTT
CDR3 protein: CASRGLTQSPQHF

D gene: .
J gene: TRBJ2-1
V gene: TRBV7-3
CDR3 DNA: TGTGCCAGCAGCGCCCCGGGAACATTTGGGCAGTTCTTC
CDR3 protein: CASSAPGTFGQFF

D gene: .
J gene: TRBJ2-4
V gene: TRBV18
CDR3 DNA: TGTGCCAGCTCACCACGGAGTAGACAGACGGGGGACATTCAGTACTTC
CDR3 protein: CASSPRSRQTGDIQYF

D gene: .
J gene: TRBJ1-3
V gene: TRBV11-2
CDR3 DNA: TGTGCCAGCAGCTTAGCTCGAAGCTCTGGAAACACCATATATTTT
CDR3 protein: CASSLARSSGNTIYF

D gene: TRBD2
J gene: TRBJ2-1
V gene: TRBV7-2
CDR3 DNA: TGTGCCAGCAGATTACTAGCGGGAGGGCCCAATGAGCAGTTCTTC
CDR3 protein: CASRLLAGGPNEQFF